Below are 9 T cell receptor beta chains sequenced from a single sample in a study of Ad26.COV2.S vaccination and SARS-CoV-2 variants. Libraries were prepared by immunoSEQ multiplex PCR; TCRdb keeps only in-frame clonotypes and omits some of them. The profile shows about 180,000 clones, around 88% of them singletons. The starting material was peripheral blood, obtained after recovery from COVID-19. The source is a human donor who had recovered from COVID-19.

J is TRBJ2-1 and V is TRBV11-2; D ambiguous. Looked up from germline, CDR1 is SGHAT and CDR2 is FQNNGV. The CDR3 sequence is 13 residues long. The V end was cut by 8 bases, the J end by 7 bases, with 15 bases between. The CDR3 DNA sequence: TGTGCCAGCCAGCGTAGTTTGGCTAATGAGCAGTTCTTC. Protein: CASQRSLANEQFF.

This sequence joins TRBV30 and TRBJ2-5; D is uncertain. In germline, CDR1 is GTSNPN, CDR2 SVGIG (reference sequence). The V end lost 0 bases, the J end lost 5 bases, and 10 bases lay between the germline ends. CDR3 size: 13 residues. CDR3 DNA: TGTGCCTGGAGTGTCGTCCCTGGGGAGACCCAGTACTTC. It specifies CAWSVVPGETQYF.

This clone showed up just a few times. This chain uses TRBV27 with TRBJ1-5; D gene unclear. Germline V gene lookup returns CDR1 MNHEY and CDR2 SMNVEV (reference sequence). CDR3 length: 13 residues. Trimming took off 5 bases at V and 6 bases at J, with 11 bases between the two ends. CDR3 nucleotide sequence: TGTGCCAGCAGTATGTACGAGGGTCAGCCCCAGCATTTT. Translated: CASSMYEGQPQHF.

This sequence joins TRBV25-1 and TRBJ2-1, with unresolved D. The V and J ends lost 1 base and 3 bases respectively, with 7 bases between them. The CDR3 contains 14 residues. In germline, CDR1 is MGHDK, CDR2 SYGVNS. CDR3 in amino acids: CASSEWAVYNEQFF. DNA for the CDR3: TGTGCCAGCAGTGAATGGGCGGTCTACAATGAGCAGTTCTTC.

This rearrangement joins TRBV13 to TRBJ2-1; TRBD2 agrees at 11 bases. The CDR3 loop spans 15 amino acids. Trimming at V came to 3 bases and at J to 7 bases, leaving 5 bases not matched to a gene. Germline V gene data show CDR1 as PRHDT and CDR2 as FYEKMQ (reference sequence). In DNA form, the CDR3 reads TGTGCCAGCAGCTTTACTAGCGGGAGTTGGAATGAGCAGTTCTTC. This encodes CASSFTSGSWNEQFF.

This sequence joins TRBV14 and TRBJ2-5; tentatively, D is TRBD1 (6 bases). CDR3 length: 15 residues. The V gene's germline CDR1 is SGHDN and CDR2 FVKESK. The ends were cut back, 0 bases at V and 5 bases at J, with 13 bases in the middle. The CDR3 protein is CASSQDLAGVETQYF. The CDR3 nucleotides read TGTGCCAGCAGCCAAGATCTGGCAGGGGTCGAGACCCAGTACTTC. The full variable domain, in which reference TRBV14 and TRBJ2-5 provide the parts outside the CDR3, is EAGVTQFPSHSVIEKGQTVTLRCDPISGHDNLYWYRRVMGKEIKFLLHFVKESKQDESGMPNNRFLAERTGGTYSTLKVQPAELEDSGVYFCASSQDLAGVETQYFGPGTRLLVL.

V usage is TRBV7-8 and J usage is TRBJ1-2; 7 bases line up with TRBD1. The germline V gene has CDR1 SGHVS and CDR2 FQNEAQ. Losses at the gene ends were 5 bases for V and 6 bases for J; bases not matched to a gene: 6. The CDR3 totals 13 residues. CDR3 DNA sequence: TGTGCCAGCAGCGACAGGGTAATTGATGGCTACACCTTC. This gives the protein CASSDRVIDGYTF.

A few counts support this clone. The rearrangement links TRBV25-1 to TRBJ2-5; D ambiguous. V was pared by 0 bases and J by 4 bases, with 9 bases between. This CDR3 spans 14 amino acids. Germline loops: CDR1 MGHDK, CDR2 SYGVNS. The CDR3 DNA reads TGTGCCAGCAGTGAATATAATAATGGAGAGACCCAGTACTTC. As protein: CASSEYNNGETQYF.

This chain links TRBV24-1 with TRBJ2-5; D call uncertain. In germline, CDR1 is KGHDR, CDR2 SFDVKD. The CDR3 sequence is 12 residues long. The V end lost 1 base, the J end lost 4 bases, and 3 bases lay between the germline ends. The CDR3 is CATSDFVETQYF. The CDR3 nucleotides are TGTGCCACCAGTGATTTTGTAGAGACCCAGTACTTC.